Listed below are T cell receptor beta chains from one sample, sequenced in a study of CD8+CD57+ T cells in acquired aplastic anemia. Each CDR3 protein is one row after TCRdb ran MiXCR on the reads. The sample records 150,000 to 200,000 distinct CDR3 sequences, around 45% being singletons. The specimen was sorted CD4+, CD8+, or CD8+CD57+ T cells (not recorded which) from PBMCs. These receptors were obtained from a human donor in good health. Both conserved end residues are part of each CDR3. D genes are given only for firm matches. Not every row has a clone size; where given, it reads once, few, many or a size class.

D: .
J: TRBJ1-5
size: .
V: TRBV19
DNA: TGTGCCAGTAGTATGGCACAGGGAGGTCAGCCCCAGCATTTT
CDR3: CASSMAQGGQPQHF

D: TRBD2
J: TRBJ2-7
size: many
V: TRBV5-1
DNA: TGCGCCAGCAGCTCCACTAGCGGGAGATTCTACGAGCAGTACTTC
CDR3: CASSSTSGRFYEQYF

D: .
J: TRBJ2-3
size: .
V: TRBV11-1
DNA: TGTGCCAGCAGCTTAGGACTCTCGACCTACACAGATACGCAGTATTTT
CDR3: CASSLGLSTYTDTQYF

D: TRBD2
J: TRBJ2-2
size: many
V: TRBV20-1
DNA: TGCAGTGCGGTAGCGGGGGCGTACACCGGGGAGCTGTTTTTT
CDR3: CSAVAGAYTGELFF

D: TRBD1
J: TRBJ2-5
size: .
V: TRBV27
DNA: TGTGCCAGCAGTCTTACAGGGGACGAGACCCAGTACTTC
CDR3: CASSLTGDETQYF

D: TRBD1
J: TRBJ2-5
size: .
V: TRBV5-3
DNA: TGTGCCAGCAGCTTGCGACAGGGACAAGAGACCCAGTACTTC
CDR3: CASSLRQGQETQYF

D: TRBD2
J: TRBJ2-3
size: many
V: TRBV9
DNA: TGTGCCAGCAGCGTAGCGGCTGGACTAGTGGATACGCAGTATTTT
CDR3: CASSVAAGLVDTQYF

D: .
J: TRBJ2-7
size: .
V: TRBV12-3/TRBV12-4
DNA: TGTGCCAGCAACCGGGATCAGGCCAGGCACGAGCAGTACTTC
CDR3: CASNRDQARHEQYF

D: TRBD1
J: TRBJ2-1
size: .
V: TRBV6-2/TRBV6-3
DNA: TGTGCCAGCAGTTACCTCGGGACAGGGCAGATGGGGCAGTTCTTC
CDR3: CASSYLGTGQMGQFF

D: .
J: TRBJ1-1
size: .
V: TRBV24-1
DNA: TGTGCCACCAGTGATTTATCCGCGGGGACTGAAGCTTTCTTT
CDR3: CATSDLSAGTEAFF

D: TRBD2
J: TRBJ2-7
size: .
V: TRBV20-1
DNA: TGCAGTGCTGTGCGGGAGTCCTCCTACGAGCAGTACTTC
CDR3: CSAVRESSYEQYF

D: TRBD2
J: TRBJ2-7
size: many
V: TRBV7-2
DNA: TGTGCCAGCAGCTTAGCGACTAGCGGGGGCTACGAGCAGTACTTC
CDR3: CASSLATSGGYEQYF

D: .
J: TRBJ2-7
size: .
V: TRBV7-2
DNA: TGTGCCAGCAGCCCAACGGACAGCTACGAGCAGTACTTC
CDR3: CASSPTDSYEQYF

D: .
J: TRBJ2-1
size: .
V: TRBV24-1
DNA: TGTGCCACCAGTGATTTTCAACTAACCGATGAGCAGTTCTTC
CDR3: CATSDFQLTDEQFF

D: .
J: TRBJ1-1
size: few
V: TRBV10-3
DNA: TGTGCCATCAGTGAGTACAGGGACATGAACACTGAAGCTTTCTTT
CDR3: CAISEYRDMNTEAFF

D: .
J: TRBJ2-1
size: few
V: TRBV12-3/TRBV12-4
DNA: TGTGCCAGCAGTTTAGCGGGCCGTAATGAGCAGTTCTTC
CDR3: CASSLAGRNEQFF

D: .
J: TRBJ2-7
size: .
V: TRBV28
DNA: TGTGCCAGCAGGCCTACAGAGAAGAGCTCCTACGAGCAGTACTTC
CDR3: CASRPTEKSSYEQYF

D: .
J: TRBJ1-1
size: many
V: TRBV11-2
DNA: TGTGCCAGCAGCTTAGATCGGTGGGCCCCAGAAGCTTTCTTT
CDR3: CASSLDRWAPEAFF

D: TRBD1
J: TRBJ1-5
size: many
V: TRBV5-1
DNA: TGCGCCAGCAGCCCAGGGACAGAAGATCAGCCCCAGCATTTT
CDR3: CASSPGTEDQPQHF

D: .
J: TRBJ1-2
size: many
V: TRBV6-5
DNA: TGTGCCAGCAGAAGCGGAACAGTACATGGCTACACCTTC
CDR3: CASRSGTVHGYTF

D: .
J: TRBJ1-5
size: few
V: TRBV18
DNA: TGTGCCAGCTCTGACTTGAGCAATCAGCCCCAGCATTTT
CDR3: CASSDLSNQPQHF

D: .
J: TRBJ2-1
size: .
V: TRBV5-4
DNA: TGTACCAGCAGCTTGAGCCTCGTCGAGATCACATACAATGAGCAGTTCTTC
CDR3: CTSSLSLVEITYNEQFF

D: .
J: TRBJ1-6
size: once
V: TRBV15
DNA: TGTGCCACCAGCAGCTTAAGCGACAGGTCTAATTCACCCCTCCACTTT
CDR3: CATSSLSDRSNSPLHF

D: TRBD2
J: TRBJ2-7
size: many
V: TRBV7-6
DNA: TGTGCCAGCAGCTCCTTGGGAGGGGCCCTCTCCGAGCAGTACTTC
CDR3: CASSSLGGALSEQYF

D: .
J: TRBJ1-6
size: .
V: TRBV6-9
DNA: TGTGCCAGCAGTTCCCCTTCACCCCTCCACTTT
CDR3: CASSSPSPLHF

D: .
J: TRBJ2-5
size: once
V: TRBV10-1
DNA: TGCGCCAGCAGTGAGGACTTCCAAGAGACCCAGTACTTC
CDR3: CASSEDFQETQYF

D: TRBD2
J: TRBJ2-7
size: many
V: TRBV7-2
DNA: TGTGCCAGCAGCGGAGTAGCGGGATCGGGTGTAGAGCAGTACTTC
CDR3: CASSGVAGSGVEQYF

D: .
J: TRBJ2-2
size: many
V: TRBV20-1
DNA: TGCAGTGCGCCGACCGGACAGTTGGTTACCGGGGAGCTGTTTTTT
CDR3: CSAPTGQLVTGELFF

D: .
J: TRBJ1-4
size: few
V: TRBV6-1
DNA: TGTGCCAGCAGTGGCCAGGGGCGGGAAAAACTGTTTTTT
CDR3: CASSGQGREKLFF

D: .
J: TRBJ1-5
size: many
V: TRBV19
DNA: TGTGCCAGTAGAACTGATATCCAGCCCCAGCATTTT
CDR3: CASRTDIQPQHF

D: TRBD1
J: TRBJ2-7
size: many
V: TRBV27
DNA: TGTGCCAGCAGTCCCTCGGGACAGGGAACCCACGAGCAGTACTTC
CDR3: CASSPSGQGTHEQYF

D: .
J: TRBJ1-2
size: .
V: TRBV19
DNA: TGTGCCAGTAGCCCGTTGGCCGACTATGGCTACACCTTC
CDR3: CASSPLADYGYTF

D: .
J: TRBJ2-7
size: many
V: TRBV5-1
DNA: TGCGCCAGCAGCTTGGGACGGGGGCTAAGCTCCTACGAGCAGTACTTC
CDR3: CASSLGRGLSSYEQYF

D: TRBD1
J: TRBJ1-6
size: .
V: TRBV5-6
DNA: TGTGCCAGCAGCTACGGGACAGGACTTCTGTCACCCCTCCACTTT
CDR3: CASSYGTGLLSPLHF

D: .
J: TRBJ2-1
size: many
V: TRBV12-3/TRBV12-4
DNA: TGTGCCAGCAGTTTGACAGGGACTCCTTACAATGAGCAGTTCTTC
CDR3: CASSLTGTPYNEQFF

D: .
J: TRBJ2-3
size: few
V: TRBV10-3
DNA: TGTGCCATCATGGGGGAGGTCGGCACAGATACGCAGTATTTT
CDR3: CAIMGEVGTDTQYF

D: .
J: TRBJ1-4
size: .
V: TRBV29-1
DNA: TGCAGCGTTGTAAGACAGAGGGGCGAAAAACTGTTTTTT
CDR3: CSVVRQRGEKLFF

D: TRBD1
J: TRBJ2-2
size: many
V: TRBV7-2
DNA: TGTGCCAGCAGCGTACGTCCGGGACAGAATGGGGAGCTGTTTTTT
CDR3: CASSVRPGQNGELFF

D: .
J: TRBJ1-1
size: .
V: TRBV7-2
DNA: TGTGCCAGCAGCGGGAGCAGGAGTGAAGCTTTCTTT
CDR3: CASSGSRSEAFF

D: TRBD1
J: TRBJ1-2
size: many
V: TRBV12-3/TRBV12-4
DNA: TGTGCCAGCAGTTTCGGACAGGGGGTGGAGGGCTACACCTTC
CDR3: CASSFGQGVEGYTF

D: .
J: TRBJ2-1
size: many
V: TRBV12-3/TRBV12-4
DNA: TGTGCCAGCAGTTTTCGAGGAAATGAGCAGTTCTTC
CDR3: CASSFRGNEQFF

D: .
J: TRBJ1-5
size: .
V: TRBV28
DNA: TGTGCCAGCAGTTCGGGGGGCCGCACAGATACGCAGCATTTT
CDR3: CASSSGGRTDTQHF

D: .
J: TRBJ2-3
size: many
V: TRBV6-4
DNA: TGTGCCAGCAGTGGCGGCCGCACAGATACGCAGTATTTT
CDR3: CASSGGRTDTQYF

D: TRBD2
J: TRBJ2-3
size: .
V: TRBV29-1
DNA: TGCAGCGTTACTAGCGGGGGGCCCCGTACACAGTATTTT
CDR3: CSVTSGGPRTQYF

D: TRBD2
J: TRBJ2-7
size: many
V: TRBV19
DNA: TGTGCCAGTAGTTTCAGCGGGGCAGTCGACGAGCAGTACTTC
CDR3: CASSFSGAVDEQYF

D: .
J: TRBJ2-7
size: .
V: TRBV10-1
DNA: TGCGCCAGCAGTCTGAGGACCGGGACGGACTCCTACGAGCAGTACTTC
CDR3: CASSLRTGTDSYEQYF